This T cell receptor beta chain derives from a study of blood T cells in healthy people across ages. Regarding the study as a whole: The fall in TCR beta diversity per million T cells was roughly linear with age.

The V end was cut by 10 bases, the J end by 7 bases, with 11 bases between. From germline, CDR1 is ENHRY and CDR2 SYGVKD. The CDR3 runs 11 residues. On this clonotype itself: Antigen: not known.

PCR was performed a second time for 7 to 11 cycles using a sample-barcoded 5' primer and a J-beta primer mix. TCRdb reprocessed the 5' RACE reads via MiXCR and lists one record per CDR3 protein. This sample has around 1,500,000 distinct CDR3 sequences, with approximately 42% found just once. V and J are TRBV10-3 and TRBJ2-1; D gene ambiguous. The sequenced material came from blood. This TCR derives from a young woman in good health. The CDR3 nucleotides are TGTGCCAGCGTGACTGCAAATGAGCAGTTCTTC. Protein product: CASVTANEQFF.